The rows below give T cell receptor beta chains drawn from one sample of a study of T cell repertoires in cytomegalovirus infection. TCRdb ran MiXCR on the reads and lists one entry per CDR3 protein. The table includes a few hundred thousand distinct CDR3 sequences, 9.1% detected once. The sample was PBMCs. These receptors were collected from a human donor in good health (CMV status not recorded). Some clones in this sample may be carry-over from other donors' samples. Each CDR3 is given with its conserved first and last residue. The D gene is left open where the match is weak. A clone size is listed for some rows: how often the clone was seen (once, few, many), or a class if it is expanded.

J: TRBJ1-4; size: .; V: TRBV25-1; D: .; DNA: TGTGCCAGCAGCCTAGGGGGTAATGAAAAACTGTTTTTT; CDR3: CASSLGGNEKLFF
J: TRBJ2-5; size: .; V: TRBV7-2; D: .; DNA: TGTGCCAGCAGCCTGGACCGCCAGTACCAAGAGACCCAGTACTTC; CDR3: CASSLDRQYQETQYF
J: TRBJ2-3; size: many; V: TRBV20-1; D: .; DNA: TGCAGTGCTAAACAAGGGCAGTCAACGAAAAGGGATACGCAGTATTTT; CDR3: CSAKQGQSTKRDTQYF
J: TRBJ2-1; size: few; V: TRBV29-1; D: .; DNA: TGCGCGGGGTGGGGCTTGGGTGAGCAGTTCTTC; CDR3: CAGWGLGEQFF
J: TRBJ2-3; size: .; V: TRBV20-1; D: .; DNA: TGCAGTGCTAGCAGAGACACAGATACGCAGTATTTT; CDR3: CSASRDTDTQYF
J: TRBJ2-7; size: .; V: TRBV18; D: .; DNA: TGTGCCAGCTCACCACAGGGCAGGGCGAGCTCCTACGAGCAGTACTTC; CDR3: CASSPQGRASSYEQYF
J: TRBJ2-7; size: .; V: TRBV6-2/TRBV6-3; D: .; DNA: TGTGCCAGCAGTTATGGGTTCGGGGGAGCCTACGAGCAGTACTTC; CDR3: CASSYGFGGAYEQYF
J: TRBJ2-3; size: many; V: TRBV5-4; D: .; DNA: TGTGCCAGCAGCTTGGCCAGACAGACCTACACAGATACGCAGTATTTT; CDR3: CASSLARQTYTDTQYF
J: TRBJ1-5; size: .; V: TRBV19; D: .; DNA: TGTGCCAGTAGTATGAGGGATAGCAATCAGCCCCAGCATTTT; CDR3: CASSMRDSNQPQHF
J: TRBJ2-4; size: many; V: TRBV11-2; D: .; DNA: TGTGCCAGCAGCCTCGGACCAACGGGAGTTCAAAACATTCAGTACTTC; CDR3: CASSLGPTGVQNIQYF
J: TRBJ2-1; size: .; V: TRBV19; D: TRBD2; DNA: TGTGCCAGTACCAAGACTAGCGGGAGGGACGGTGAGCAGTTCTTC; CDR3: CASTKTSGRDGEQFF
J: TRBJ1-1; size: many; V: TRBV7-2; D: TRBD1; DNA: TGTGCCAGCAGCGCGGACAGGGGGCGAAGGATTGAAGCTTTCTTT; CDR3: CASSADRGRRIEAFF
J: TRBJ2-4; size: .; V: TRBV27; D: .; DNA: TGTGCCAGCAGTTCCCCGCGAGGTTCCAACATTCAGTACTTC; CDR3: CASSSPRGSNIQYF
J: TRBJ2-3; size: many; V: TRBV7-8; D: TRBD2; DNA: TGTGCCAGCAGCTACGGGCTAGCGGGATTTTATTTT; CDR3: CASSYGLAGFYF
J: TRBJ1-1; size: few; V: TRBV4-2; D: TRBD1; DNA: TGTGCCAGCAGCCCCAGTCTTGAGGGGGCAGGTACTGAAGCTTTCTTT; CDR3: CASSPSLEGAGTEAFF
J: TRBJ2-5; size: many; V: TRBV20-1; D: .; DNA: TGCAGTGCTCCCGGGGGGCCCATAGGAGAGACCCAGTACTTC; CDR3: CSAPGGPIGETQYF
J: TRBJ1-4; size: many; V: TRBV7-9; D: TRBD1; DNA: TGTGCCAGCAGCTCCGGGACAGGGACTGAAAAACTGTTTTTT; CDR3: CASSSGTGTEKLFF
J: TRBJ2-5; size: .; V: TRBV7-3; D: TRBD2; DNA: TGTGCCAGCAGCCAAACTAGCGGGGGGAACCAAGAGACCCAGTACTTC; CDR3: CASSQTSGGNQETQYF
J: TRBJ2-3; size: many; V: TRBV20-1; D: TRBD2; DNA: TGCAGTGCTAGAGATTCTAGCGGGGGACAGAAAGTTCCTAGCACAGATACGCAGTATTTT; CDR3: CSARDSSGGQKVPSTDTQYF
J: TRBJ2-7; size: many; V: TRBV7-2; D: .; DNA: TGTGCCAGCAGCTCATCCGGAAGGGGGGGAGGAGGCGAGCAGTACTTC; CDR3: CASSSSGRGGGGEQYF
J: TRBJ2-7; size: .; V: TRBV12-3/TRBV12-4; D: TRBD2; DNA: TGTGCCAGCAAAGCGGGGGGACCCCAGGGCGAGCAGTACTTC; CDR3: CASKAGGPQGEQYF
J: TRBJ2-7; size: few; V: TRBV6-6; D: TRBD2; DNA: TGTGCCAGCGTCCCAAGCGGGGACTACGAGCAGTACTTC; CDR3: CASVPSGDYEQYF
J: TRBJ1-1; size: many; V: TRBV7-2; D: .; DNA: TGTGCCAGCAGCGAAGGGGGGGGGGAGGGCACTGAAGCTTTCTTT; CDR3: CASSEGGGEGTEAFF
J: TRBJ2-1; size: many; V: TRBV7-6; D: TRBD2; DNA: TGTGCCAGCAGCCCGGGACTAGCCGAGGGGCACAATGAGCAGTTCTTC; CDR3: CASSPGLAEGHNEQFF
J: TRBJ1-2; size: .; V: TRBV7-2; D: TRBD1; DNA: TGTGCCAGCAGCCCCAGGGGGGGGACAGCCAGGGGCTACACCTTC; CDR3: CASSPRGGTARGYTF
J: TRBJ2-5; size: many; V: TRBV28; D: TRBD2; DNA: TGTGCCAGCGCCCGCGCGGGGGGCGGAGAGACCCAGTACTTC; CDR3: CASARAGGGETQYF
J: TRBJ2-7; size: .; V: TRBV28; D: .; DNA: TGTGCCAGCAGTTTATTTGGGTTCGGGCAGGGCTCCTACGAGCAGTACTTC; CDR3: CASSLFGFGQGSYEQYF
J: TRBJ2-2; size: .; V: TRBV30; D: .; DNA: TGTGCCTGGAGTGTAATGATGGGGGCCGGGGAGCTGTTTTTT; CDR3: CAWSVMMGAGELFF
J: TRBJ1-2; size: many; V: TRBV7-2; D: .; DNA: TGTGCCAGCAGCCCCGGGGGCCCCTATGGCTACACCTTC; CDR3: CASSPGGPYGYTF
J: TRBJ1-2; size: many; V: TRBV12-3/TRBV12-4; D: .; DNA: TGTGCCAGCAGTTACCAAGCCCTGAACTATGGCTACACCTTC; CDR3: CASSYQALNYGYTF
J: TRBJ2-1; size: few; V: TRBV28; D: .; DNA: TGTGCCAGCTCCTCCCGAGACGAGCAGTTCTTC; CDR3: CASSSRDEQFF
J: TRBJ1-5; size: many; V: TRBV12-3/TRBV12-4; D: .; DNA: TGTGCCAGCAGTTTAGGCCAGTGGGGCAATCAGCCCCAGCATTTT; CDR3: CASSLGQWGNQPQHF
J: TRBJ1-1; size: few; V: TRBV6-2/TRBV6-3; D: TRBD1; DNA: TGTGCCAGCACCCGCGGGACAGGGCTTTTGAGAGTGAACACTGAAGCTTTCTTT; CDR3: CASTRGTGLLRVNTEAFF
J: TRBJ1-1; size: many; V: TRBV7-2; D: .; DNA: TGTGCCAGCAGCTTGTACTCCGACACCACTGAAGCTTTCTTT; CDR3: CASSLYSDTTEAFF
J: TRBJ2-5; size: many; V: TRBV11-3; D: .; DNA: TGTGCCAGCAGCACGGACGGACAAGAGACCCAGTACTTC; CDR3: CASSTDGQETQYF
J: TRBJ2-7; size: many; V: TRBV18; D: TRBD2; DNA: TGTGCCAGCTCACCAATCCTAGTAGCGGGGCACTCCTCCTACGAGCAGTACTTC; CDR3: CASSPILVAGHSSYEQYF
J: TRBJ1-6; size: many; V: TRBV6-2/TRBV6-3; D: .; DNA: TGTGCCAGCAAGAGACAAACTTCACCCCTCCACTTT; CDR3: CASKRQTSPLHF
J: TRBJ2-7; size: many; V: TRBV6-6; D: .; DNA: TGTGCCAGCAGTCGGACAGCGATTTACGAGCAGTACTTC; CDR3: CASSRTAIYEQYF
J: TRBJ1-3; size: many; V: TRBV6-6; D: .; DNA: TGTGCCAGCAGTACCACAGGGCTCCTCTCTGGAAACACCATATATTTT; CDR3: CASSTTGLLSGNTIYF
J: TRBJ2-7; size: many; V: TRBV7-2; D: TRBD1; DNA: TGTGCCAGCAGCTACAGACCGGGACAGGGCAACTACGAGCAGTACTTC; CDR3: CASSYRPGQGNYEQYF
J: TRBJ2-7; size: many; V: TRBV7-2; D: TRBD2; DNA: TGTGCCAGCAGCCGTACTAGCGGGGGGAACTCCTACGAGCAGTACTTC; CDR3: CASSRTSGGNSYEQYF
J: TRBJ1-2; size: few; V: TRBV5-5; D: .; DNA: TGTGCCAGCAGCTTGGCACAGGCCGTGACCGACCCCAACTATGGCTACACCTTC; CDR3: CASSLAQAVTDPNYGYTF
J: TRBJ1-2; size: .; V: TRBV29-1; D: .; DNA: TGCAGCGTTAGAAAGGGTAACTATGGCTACACCTTC; CDR3: CSVRKGNYGYTF
J: TRBJ1-1; size: many; V: TRBV18; D: .; DNA: TGTGCCAGCTCACCCCCTTCCGAGAGGAACACTGAAGCTTTCTTT; CDR3: CASSPPSERNTEAFF
J: TRBJ1-6; size: many; V: TRBV7-2; D: .; DNA: TGTGCCAGCAGCTTAGGACAGAGGTCTTCACCCCTCCACTTT; CDR3: CASSLGQRSSPLHF
J: TRBJ1-1; size: .; V: TRBV14; D: .; DNA: TGTGCCAGCAGCCAGTTCAGGAACACTGAAGCTTTCTTT; CDR3: CASSQFRNTEAFF
J: TRBJ2-1; size: many; V: TRBV7-2; D: .; DNA: TGTGCCAGCAGCGCGATGGACCGAGGGAATGAGCAGTTCTTC; CDR3: CASSAMDRGNEQFF
J: TRBJ2-4; size: many; V: TRBV6-1; D: TRBD1; DNA: TGTGCCAGCAGTGAAGTCGCAGGGGGCGGCAAAAACATTCAGTACTTC; CDR3: CASSEVAGGGKNIQYF
J: TRBJ2-7; size: many; V: TRBV6-2/TRBV6-3; D: TRBD2; DNA: TGTGCCAGCAGTCTCCTACCAGCGGGATTTACGGACGAGCAGTACTTC; CDR3: CASSLLPAGFTDEQYF